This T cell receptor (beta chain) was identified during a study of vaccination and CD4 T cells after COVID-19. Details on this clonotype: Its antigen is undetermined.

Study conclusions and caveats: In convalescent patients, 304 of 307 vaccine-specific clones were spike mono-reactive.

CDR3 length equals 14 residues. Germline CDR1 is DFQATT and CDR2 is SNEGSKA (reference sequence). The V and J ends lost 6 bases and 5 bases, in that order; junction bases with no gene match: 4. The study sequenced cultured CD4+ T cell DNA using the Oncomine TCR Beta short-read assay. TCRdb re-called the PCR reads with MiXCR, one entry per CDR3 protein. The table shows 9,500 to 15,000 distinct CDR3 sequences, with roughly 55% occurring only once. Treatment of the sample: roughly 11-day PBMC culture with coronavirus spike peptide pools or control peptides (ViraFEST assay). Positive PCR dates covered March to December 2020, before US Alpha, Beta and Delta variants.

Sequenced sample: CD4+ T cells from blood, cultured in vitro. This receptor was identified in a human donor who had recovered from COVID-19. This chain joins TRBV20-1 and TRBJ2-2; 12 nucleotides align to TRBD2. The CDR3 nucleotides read TGCAGTGCAGGACTAGCGGGAAGGACCGGGGAGCTGTTTTTT. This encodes CSAGLAGRTGELFF.